This record covers a single T cell receptor beta chain. Its antigen is not identified. Co-extraction of RNA and DNA was performed on about 19-31 mg of unsorted bulk tissue. This sample is drawn from a study of tumor-infiltrating lymphocytes in primary liver carcinoma. A primer matching the constant region was used to make TCR beta cDNA from approximately 0.45 ug of total RNA. Sequencing libraries for TCR beta derived from three nested multiplex PCR rounds that used slightly modified ARM-PCR. For 10 cycles apiece, the opening two PCR rounds ran with TRBV1-TRBV30 forward primers and a C-beta reverse primer. TCRdb re-called the multiplex PCR reads through MiXCR, storing one row per CDR3 protein. Of some 30,000 distinct CDR3 sequences in the sample, approximately 71% were seen once. Study-level points and caveats: Blood trailed tumors significantly in top-250-clone fraction (p = 0.039). The study found tumor-adjacent and tumor-blood pairs overlapped less than tumor region pairs. No more than about 8-24% of top clones could be seen in all five tumor regions.

This CDR3 region has 14 residues. V was shortened by 4 bases and J by 10 bases, with 16 bases between the two germline ends. The V gene's germline CDR1 is MDHEN and CDR2 SYDVKM. The sequence derives from a woman in her twenties or thirties with primary liver carcinoma and hepatitis B virus infection. The sequencing input was liver tumor tissue from sampling region 3. Subset described: tumor region T3, left-lateral pole. This sequence joins TRBV28 and TRBJ1-4; D unresolved. The DNA of the CDR3 is TGTGCCAGCAGTTATCCGGGCGGGTATTTAAAACTGTTTTTT. Amino acid sequence: CASSYPGGYLKLFF.